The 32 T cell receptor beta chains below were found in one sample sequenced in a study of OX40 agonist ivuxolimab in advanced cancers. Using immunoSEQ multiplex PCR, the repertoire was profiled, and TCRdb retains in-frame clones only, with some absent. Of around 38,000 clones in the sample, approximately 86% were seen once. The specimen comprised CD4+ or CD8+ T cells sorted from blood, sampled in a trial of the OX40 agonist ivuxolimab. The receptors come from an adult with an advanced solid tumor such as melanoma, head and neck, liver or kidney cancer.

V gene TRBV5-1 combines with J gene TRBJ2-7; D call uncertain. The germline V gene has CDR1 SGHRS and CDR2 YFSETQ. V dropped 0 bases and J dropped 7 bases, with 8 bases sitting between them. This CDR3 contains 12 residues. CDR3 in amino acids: CASSLVAREQYF. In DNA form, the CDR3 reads TGCGCCAGCAGCTTGGTGGCGCGGGAGCAGTACTTC.

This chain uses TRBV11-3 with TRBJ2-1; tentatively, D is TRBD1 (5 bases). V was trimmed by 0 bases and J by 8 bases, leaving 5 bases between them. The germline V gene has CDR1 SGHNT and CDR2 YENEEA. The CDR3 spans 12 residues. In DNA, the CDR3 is TGTGCCAGCAGCTTAGAGGGGCATGAGCAGTTCTTC. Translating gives CASSLEGHEQFF.

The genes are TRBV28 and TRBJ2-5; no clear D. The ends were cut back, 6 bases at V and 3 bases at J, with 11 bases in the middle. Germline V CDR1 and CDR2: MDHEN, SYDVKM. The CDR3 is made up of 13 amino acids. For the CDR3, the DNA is TGTGCCAGCAGCCTGATGGACGAAGAGACCCAGTACTTC. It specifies CASSLMDEETQYF. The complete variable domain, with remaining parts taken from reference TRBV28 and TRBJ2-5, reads DVKVTQSSRYLVKRTGEKVFLECVQDMDHENMFWYRQDPGLGLRLIYFSYDVKMKEKGDIPEGYSVSREKKERFSLILESASTNQTSMYLCASSLMDEETQYFGPGTRLLVL.

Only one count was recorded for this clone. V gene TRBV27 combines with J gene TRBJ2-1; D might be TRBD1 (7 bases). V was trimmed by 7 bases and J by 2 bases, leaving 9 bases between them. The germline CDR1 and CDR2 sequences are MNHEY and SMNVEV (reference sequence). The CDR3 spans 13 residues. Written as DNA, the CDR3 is TGTGCCAGCACCAGGGGGGCCTACAATGAGCAGTTCTTC. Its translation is CASTRGAYNEQFF.

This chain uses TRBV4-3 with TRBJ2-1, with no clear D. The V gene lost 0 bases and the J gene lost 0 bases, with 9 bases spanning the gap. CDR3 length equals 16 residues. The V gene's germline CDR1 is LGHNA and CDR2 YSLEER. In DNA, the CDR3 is TGCGCCAGCAGCCAAGACTCCTCTAGCTCCTACAATGAGCAGTTCTTC. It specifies CASSQDSSSSYNEQFF.

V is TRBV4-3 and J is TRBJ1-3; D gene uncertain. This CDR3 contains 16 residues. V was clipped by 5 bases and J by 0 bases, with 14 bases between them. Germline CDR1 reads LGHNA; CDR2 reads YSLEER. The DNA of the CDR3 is TGCGCCAGCAGCTGGAGTCGGGCCGCCTCTGGAAACACCATATATTTT. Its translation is CASSWSRAASGNTIYF.

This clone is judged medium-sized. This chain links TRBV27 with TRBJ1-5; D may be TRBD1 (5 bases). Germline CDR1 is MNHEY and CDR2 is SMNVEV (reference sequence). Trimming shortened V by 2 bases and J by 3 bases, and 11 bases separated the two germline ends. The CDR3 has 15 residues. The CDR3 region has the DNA TGTGCCAGCAGTTTAACTGGGGGTTACAATCAGCCCCAGCATTTT. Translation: CASSLTGGYNQPQHF.

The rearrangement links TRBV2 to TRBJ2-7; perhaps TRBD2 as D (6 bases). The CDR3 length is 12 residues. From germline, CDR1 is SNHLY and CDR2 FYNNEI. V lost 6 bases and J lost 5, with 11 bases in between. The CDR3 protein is CASRGGRDEQYF. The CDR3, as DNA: TGTGCCAGCAGGGGGGGACGGGACGAGCAGTACTTC.

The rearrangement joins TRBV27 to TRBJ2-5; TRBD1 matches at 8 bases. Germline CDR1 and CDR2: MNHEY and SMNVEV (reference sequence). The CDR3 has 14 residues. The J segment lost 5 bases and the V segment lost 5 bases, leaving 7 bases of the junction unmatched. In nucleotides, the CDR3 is TGTGCCAGCAGTCCGACAGGGGAGAGGGAGACCCAGTACTTC. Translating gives CASSPTGERETQYF.

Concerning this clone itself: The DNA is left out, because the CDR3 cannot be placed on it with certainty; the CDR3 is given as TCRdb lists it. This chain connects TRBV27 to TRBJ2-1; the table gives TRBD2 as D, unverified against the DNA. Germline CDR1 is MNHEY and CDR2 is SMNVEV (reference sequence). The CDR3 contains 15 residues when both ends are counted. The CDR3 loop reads CASSSFGPGGNEQFF.

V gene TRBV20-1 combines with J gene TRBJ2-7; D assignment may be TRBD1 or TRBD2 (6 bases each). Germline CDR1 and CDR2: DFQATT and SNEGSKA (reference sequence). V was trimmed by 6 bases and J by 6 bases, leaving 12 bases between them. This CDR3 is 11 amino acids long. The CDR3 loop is CSARGTSEQYF. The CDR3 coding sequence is TGCAGTGCGAGGGGGACTTCCGAGCAGTACTTC.

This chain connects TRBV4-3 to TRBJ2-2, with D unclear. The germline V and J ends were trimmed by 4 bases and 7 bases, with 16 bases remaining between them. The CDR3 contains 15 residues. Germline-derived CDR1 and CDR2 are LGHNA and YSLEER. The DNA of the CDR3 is TGCGCCAGCAGCCTGGGGTCCAGAGAAAACGGGGAGCTGTTTTTT. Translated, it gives CASSLGSRENGELFF.

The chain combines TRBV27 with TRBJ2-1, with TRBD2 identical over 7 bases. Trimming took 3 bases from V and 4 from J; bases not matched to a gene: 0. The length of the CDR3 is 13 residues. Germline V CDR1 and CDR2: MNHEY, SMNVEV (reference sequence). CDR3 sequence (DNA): TGTGCCAGCAGTTTGGGGGGGTACAATGAGCAGTTCTTC. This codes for CASSLGGYNEQFF.

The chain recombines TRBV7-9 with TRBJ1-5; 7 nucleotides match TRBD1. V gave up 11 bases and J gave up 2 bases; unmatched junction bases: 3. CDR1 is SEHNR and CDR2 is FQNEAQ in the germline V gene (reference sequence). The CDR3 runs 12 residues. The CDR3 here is CAGGQGNQPQHF. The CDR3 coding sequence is TGTGCCGGTGGACAGGGCAATCAGCCCCAGCATTTT. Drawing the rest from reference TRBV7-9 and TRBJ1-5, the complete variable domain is DTGVSQNPRHKITKRGQNVTFRCDPISEHNRLYWYRQTLGQGPEFLTYFQNEAQLEKSRLLSDRFSAERPKGSFSTLEIQRTEQGDSAMYLCAGGQGNQPQHFGDGTRLSIL.

The CDR3 DNA sequence: TGTGCCTGTGACAGAGTAGATGGCTACACCTTC. Protein sequence: CACDRVDGYTF. The chain carries TRBV30 and TRBJ1-2; possibly TRBD1 for D (5 bases). The CDR3 has 11 amino acids. Germline V CDR1 and CDR2: GTSNPN, SVGIG (reference sequence). V was trimmed by 6 bases and J by 6 bases, leaving 11 bases between them.

Written as DNA, the CDR3 is TGTGCCAGCAGCTTCTCCGGGACAGGGTACTATGGCTACACCTTC. Translated: CASSFSGTGYYGYTF. This chain links TRBV27 with TRBJ1-2; 9 nucleotides match TRBD1. Losses at the gene ends were 6 bases for V and 3 bases for J; bases not matched to a gene: 8. The CDR3 has 15 amino acids. CDR1 MNHEY and CDR2 SMNVEV come from the germline V gene (reference sequence).

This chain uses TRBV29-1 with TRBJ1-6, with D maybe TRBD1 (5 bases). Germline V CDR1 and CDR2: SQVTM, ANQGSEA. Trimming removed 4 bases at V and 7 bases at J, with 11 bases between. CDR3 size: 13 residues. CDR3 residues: CSVGQGENSPLHF. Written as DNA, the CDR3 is TGCAGCGTTGGCCAGGGCGAAAATTCACCCCTCCACTTT.

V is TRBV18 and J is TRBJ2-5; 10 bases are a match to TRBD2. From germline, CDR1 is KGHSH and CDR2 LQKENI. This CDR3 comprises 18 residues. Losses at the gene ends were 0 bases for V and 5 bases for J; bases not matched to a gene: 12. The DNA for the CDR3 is TGTGCCAGCTCACCACCGTCTAGCGGGAGCGGTCATCCGGAGACCCAGTACTTC. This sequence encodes CASSPPSSGSGHPETQYF.

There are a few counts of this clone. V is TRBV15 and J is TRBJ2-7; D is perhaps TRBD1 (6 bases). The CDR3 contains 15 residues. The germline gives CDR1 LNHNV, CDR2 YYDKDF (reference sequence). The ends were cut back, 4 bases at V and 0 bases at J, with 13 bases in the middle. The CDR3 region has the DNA TGTGCCACCAGCAATAACAGGGCGGGCTCCTACGAGCAGTACTTC. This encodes CATSNNRAGSYEQYF.

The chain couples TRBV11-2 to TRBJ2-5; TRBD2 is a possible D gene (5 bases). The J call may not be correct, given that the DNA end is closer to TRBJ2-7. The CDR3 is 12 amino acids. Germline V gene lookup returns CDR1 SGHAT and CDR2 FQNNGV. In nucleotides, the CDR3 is TGTGCCAGCAGCTTAGGAGGGAGCGAGCAGTACTTC. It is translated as CASSLGGSEQYF.

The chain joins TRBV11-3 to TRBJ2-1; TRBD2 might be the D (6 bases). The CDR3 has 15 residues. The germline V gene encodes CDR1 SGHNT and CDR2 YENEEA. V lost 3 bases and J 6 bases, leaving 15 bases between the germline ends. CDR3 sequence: CASSLSPGLRNEQFF. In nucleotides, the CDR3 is TGTGCCAGCAGCTTGAGTCCGGGACTGCGCAATGAGCAGTTCTTC.

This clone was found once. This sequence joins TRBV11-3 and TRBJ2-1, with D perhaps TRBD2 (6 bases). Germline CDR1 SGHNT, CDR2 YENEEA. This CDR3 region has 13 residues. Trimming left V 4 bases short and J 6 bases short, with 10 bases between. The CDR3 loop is CASSSTSSNEQFF. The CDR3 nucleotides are TGTGCCAGCAGCTCAACTAGCAGCAATGAGCAGTTCTTC.

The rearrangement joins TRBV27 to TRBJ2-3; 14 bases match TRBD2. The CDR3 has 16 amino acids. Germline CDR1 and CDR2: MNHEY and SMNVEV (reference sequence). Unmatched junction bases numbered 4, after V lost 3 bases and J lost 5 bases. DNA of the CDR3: TGTGCCAGCAGTTTCGGACTAGCGGGGGGCGGAGATACGCAGTATTTT. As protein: CASSFGLAGGGDTQYF.

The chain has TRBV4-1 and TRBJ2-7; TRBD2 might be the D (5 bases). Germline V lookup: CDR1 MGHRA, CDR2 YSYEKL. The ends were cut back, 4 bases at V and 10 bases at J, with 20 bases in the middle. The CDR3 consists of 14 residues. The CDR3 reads CASSPGEDSLKQYF. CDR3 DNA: TGCGCCAGCAGCCCAGGAGAGGACTCGTTAAAACAGTACTTC.

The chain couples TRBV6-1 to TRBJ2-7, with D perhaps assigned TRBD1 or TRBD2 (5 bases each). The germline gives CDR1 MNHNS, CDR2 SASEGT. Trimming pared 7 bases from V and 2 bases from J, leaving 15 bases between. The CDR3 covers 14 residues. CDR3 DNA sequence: TGTGCCAGCAACGCGAGGGGAAACCCCTACGAGCAGTACTTC. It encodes CASNARGNPYEQYF.

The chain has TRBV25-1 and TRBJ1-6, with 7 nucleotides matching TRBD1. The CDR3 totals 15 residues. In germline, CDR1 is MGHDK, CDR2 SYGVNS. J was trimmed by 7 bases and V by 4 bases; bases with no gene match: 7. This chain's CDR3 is CASSAGQARNSPLHF. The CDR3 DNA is TGTGCCAGCAGTGCAGGACAGGCGCGGAATTCACCCCTCCACTTT.

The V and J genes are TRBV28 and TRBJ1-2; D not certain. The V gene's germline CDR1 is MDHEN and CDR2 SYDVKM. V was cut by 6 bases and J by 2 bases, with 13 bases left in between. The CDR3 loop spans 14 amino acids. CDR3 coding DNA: TGTGCCAGCAGCCCTCGGTTGGGGAACTATGGCTACACCTTC. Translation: CASSPRLGNYGYTF.

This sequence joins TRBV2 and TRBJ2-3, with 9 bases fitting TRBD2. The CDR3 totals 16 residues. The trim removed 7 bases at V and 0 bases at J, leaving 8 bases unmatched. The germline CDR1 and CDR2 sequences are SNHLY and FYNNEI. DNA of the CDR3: TGTGCCAGCATAGCGGGGGTGTGGGATAGCACAGATACGCAGTATTTT. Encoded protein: CASIAGVWDSTDTQYF. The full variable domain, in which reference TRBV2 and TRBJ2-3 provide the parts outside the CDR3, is EPEVTQTPSHQVTQMGQEVILRCVPISNHLYFYWYRQILGQKVEFLVSFYNNEISEKSEIFDDQFSVERPDGSNFTLKIRSTKLEDSAMYFCASIAGVWDSTDTQYFGPGTRLTVL.

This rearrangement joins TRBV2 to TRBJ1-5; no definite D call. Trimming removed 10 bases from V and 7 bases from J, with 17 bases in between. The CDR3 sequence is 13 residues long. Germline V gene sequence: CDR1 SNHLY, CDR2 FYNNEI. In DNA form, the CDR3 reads TGTGCCATACCCGGACGGGAGGGCCAGCCCCAGCATTTT. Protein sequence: CAIPGREGQPQHF.

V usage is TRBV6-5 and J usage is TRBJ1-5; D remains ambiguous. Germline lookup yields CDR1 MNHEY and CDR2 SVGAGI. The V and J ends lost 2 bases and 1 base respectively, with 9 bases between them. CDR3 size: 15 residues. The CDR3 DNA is TGTGCCAGCAGTTACGTGAGAGGGAGCAATCAGCCCCAGCATTTT. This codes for CASSYVRGSNQPQHF.

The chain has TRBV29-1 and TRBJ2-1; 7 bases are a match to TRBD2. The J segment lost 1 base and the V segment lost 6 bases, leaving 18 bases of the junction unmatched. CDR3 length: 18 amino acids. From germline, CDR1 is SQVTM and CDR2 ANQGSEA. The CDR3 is CSVSPAPGRELSYNEQFF. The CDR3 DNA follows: TGCAGCGTCTCCCCAGCCCCTGGGCGGGAGTTATCCTACAATGAGCAGTTCTTC.

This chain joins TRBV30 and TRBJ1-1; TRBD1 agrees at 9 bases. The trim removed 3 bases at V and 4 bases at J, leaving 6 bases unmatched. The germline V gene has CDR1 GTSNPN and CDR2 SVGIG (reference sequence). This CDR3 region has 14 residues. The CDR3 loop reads CAWSLLTGGTEAFF. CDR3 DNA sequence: TGTGCCTGGAGCTTGTTGACAGGGGGCACTGAAGCTTTCTTT. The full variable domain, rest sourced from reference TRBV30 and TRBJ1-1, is SQTIHQWPATLVQPVGSPLSLECTVEGTSNPNLYWYRQAAGRGLQLLFYSVGIGQISSEVPQNLSASRPQDRQFILSSKKLLLSDSGFYLCAWSLLTGGTEAFFGQGTRLTVV.